These 30 T cell receptor beta chains came from one sample sequenced in a study of T-cell memory formation after mild COVID-19. Each CDR3 protein gets one entry after TCRdb re-called the 5' RACE reads with MiXCR. Altogether about 430,000 distinct CDR3 sequences are present, less than 25% being singletons, with the ten largest covering around 8.7%. The sequencing sample was made of PBMCs or a T cell subset sorted from them (not recorded which). All receptors come from an adult woman who had mild COVID-19 (a few samples of this study predate the infection). Cell type and time point are not known.

V gene TRBV9 combines with J gene TRBJ2-2, with TRBD1 matching over 7 bases. With V trimmed by 4 bases and J by 2 bases, 8 bases remained unmatched. Looked up from germline, CDR1 is SGDLS and CDR2 is YYNGEE. This CDR3 is built from 16 residues. The chain's CDR3 is CASSFSRDSNTGELFF. CDR3 nucleotides: TGTGCCAGCAGCTTCTCCCGGGACAGTAACACCGGGGAGCTGTTTTTT.

The chain links TRBV5-1 to TRBJ1-5; D not certain. The CDR3 sequence is 14 residues long. Germline V CDR1 and CDR2: SGHRS, YFSETQ. The V end was cut by 2 bases, the J end by 6 bases, with 12 bases between. CDR3 nucleotide sequence: TGCGCCAGCAGCTTAGGTGAGGGCAGTCAGCCCCAGCATTTT. This gives the protein CASSLGEGSQPQHF. Full variable domain (missing parts from reference TRBV5-1 and TRBJ1-5): KAGVTQTPRYLIKTRGQQVTLSCSPISGHRSVSWYQQTPGQGLQFLFEYFSETQRNKGNFPGRFSGRQFSNSRSEMNVSTLELGDSALYLCASSLGEGSQPQHFGDGTRLSIL.

In this sample, this clonotype turned up a few times. The chain uses TRBV19 and TRBJ2-3, with no clear D. The CDR3 extends over 17 amino acids. V lost 3 bases, J lost 0 bases, and 16 bases lay in between. Germline V gene lookup returns CDR1 LNHDA and CDR2 SQIVND (reference sequence). CDR3: CASSITSGALSTDTQYF. The DNA of the CDR3 is TGTGCCAGTAGTATCACCTCTGGAGCGTTAAGCACAGATACGCAGTATTTT.

V is TRBV27 and J is TRBJ2-6; a weak D match, TRBD2 (6 bases). The CDR3 runs to 15 residues. V was clipped by 7 bases and J by 4 bases, with 14 bases between them. Germline lookup yields CDR1 MNHEY and CDR2 SMNVEV (reference sequence). DNA of the CDR3: TGTGCCAGCAAGGTCGGGGGATCAGGGGCCAACGTCCTGACTTTC. Encoded protein: CASKVGGSGANVLTF.

In its sample, this clonotype was seen a few times. This rearrangement joins TRBV12-3 or TRBV12-4 to TRBJ2-1; the match to TRBD2 covers 9 bases. V was pared by 4 bases and J by 3 bases, with 7 bases of the junction left unmatched. This CDR3 is built from 16 residues. The CDR3: CASSWETSGFYNEQFF. CDR3 sequence (DNA): TGTGCCAGCAGTTGGGAGACTAGCGGATTCTACAATGAGCAGTTCTTC.

This clonotype was picked up a small number of times. V usage is TRBV4-1 and J usage is TRBJ2-1; TRBD2 aligns across 9 bases. Trimming cost V 3 bases and J 7 bases; bases outside gene matches: 7. The CDR3 sequence is 15 residues long. The germline V gene has CDR1 MGHRA and CDR2 YSYEKL. CDR3 in DNA: TGCGCCAGCAGCCATGCGGGAGGGCCGGGAAATGAGCAGTTCTTC. This gives the protein CASSHAGGPGNEQFF.

The table lists this clonotype with a few counts. The V gene is TRBV11-2, the J gene TRBJ1-2, with 7 bases lining up with TRBD1. The CDR3 consists of 15 residues. CDR1 is SGHAT, CDR2 FQNNGV, per germline. V lost 4 bases and J lost 6; bases outside the gene matches: 11. The chain's CDR3 is CASSSPRDSGDGYTF. CDR3 coding DNA: TGTGCCAGCAGCTCCCCCAGGGACAGCGGGGATGGCTACACCTTC.

In this sample, this clonotype turned up many times. The chain couples TRBV7-8 to TRBJ2-7; D possibly corresponds to TRBD2 (6 bases). Trimming took 5 bases from V and 3 from J, leaving 14 bases between them. The CDR3 is made up of 14 amino acids. Germline CDR1 reads SGHVS; CDR2 reads FQNEAQ. In nucleotides, the CDR3 is TGTGCCAGCAGCCTCGGAGGGCCGGGCTACGAGCAGTACTTC. It yields the protein CASSLGGPGYEQYF.

This chain uses TRBV29-1 with TRBJ2-3, with D perhaps TRBD2 (6 bases). CDR1 is SQVTM and CDR2 is ANQGSEA in the germline V gene. The CDR3 spans 15 residues. Trimming stripped 0 bases from V and 4 bases from J, with 14 bases between. CDR3 sequence: CSVEDGPGVADTQYF. The CDR3 nucleotides are TGCAGCGTTGAAGATGGTCCGGGGGTTGCAGATACGCAGTATTTT.

The rearrangement links TRBV14 to TRBJ2-3, with D tentatively TRBD2 (6 bases). With 0 bases removed from V and 0 bases from J, the gap between germline ends came to 13 bases. The V gene's germline CDR1 is SGHDN and CDR2 FVKESK. This CDR3 region has 17 residues. This chain's CDR3 is CASSQDALAPSTDTQYF. CDR3 bases: TGTGCCAGCAGCCAAGATGCGCTAGCGCCCAGCACAGATACGCAGTATTTT.

This clonotype was found many times. The V call is TRBV5-5, the J call TRBJ2-3; 12 bases align to TRBD2. Germline V gene sequence: CDR1 SGHKS, CDR2 YYEKEE (reference sequence). V shed 0 bases and J 6 bases; nucleotides not matched to a gene: 5. The CDR3 covers 16 residues. CDR3 DNA sequence: TGTGCCAGCAGCTTGGGACTAGCGGGAGCCGTGGATACGCAGTATTTT. As protein: CASSLGLAGAVDTQYF.

The rearrangement uses TRBV7-9 and TRBJ1-2, with 9 bases that match TRBD1. V gave up 1 base and J gave up 0 bases; unmatched junction bases: 6. The CDR3 is 17 residues long. Germline V gives CDR1 SEHNR, CDR2 FQNEAQ (reference sequence). The CDR3 DNA sequence: TGTGCCAGCAGCTTAGGGGGGACAGGGAAGCCTAACTATGGCTACACCTTC. The encoded protein is CASSLGGTGKPNYGYTF. The variable domain in full, completed from reference TRBV7-9 and TRBJ1-2, reads DTGVSQNPRHKITKRGQNVTFRCDPISEHNRLYWYRQTLGQGPEFLTYFQNEAQLEKSRLLSDRFSAERPKGSFSTLEIQRTEQGDSAMYLCASSLGGTGKPNYGYTFGSGTRLTVV.

The chain is built from TRBV7-2 and TRBJ1-2, with a possible D match to TRBD1 (6 bases). CDR1 and CDR2 (germline): SGHTA, FQGNSA. The V and J ends lost 3 bases and 6 bases respectively, with 14 bases between them. CDR3 length equals 14 residues. CDR3 DNA: TGTGCCAGCAGCTTGATCGGGGGGGCGAATGGCTACACCTTC. The encoded protein is CASSLIGGANGYTF.

The rearrangement uses TRBV24-1 and TRBJ2-1; 12 bases line up with TRBD2. The V segment lost 7 bases and the J segment 6 bases; nucleotides outside the gene matches: 6. The length of the CDR3 is 15 residues. Germline V gene sequence: CDR1 KGHDR, CDR2 SFDVKD. The CDR3 DNA reads TGTGCCACCAGGTCTAGCGGGAGGGCCGGCAATGAGCAGTTCTTC. It specifies CATRSSGRAGNEQFF.

This rearrangement joins TRBV30 to TRBJ2-1; the D gene is possibly TRBD1 (5 bases). V lost 2 bases to trimming and J lost 4 bases, with 12 bases between them. CDR3 length equals 14 residues. Germline CDR1 and CDR2: GTSNPN and SVGIG (reference sequence). The CDR3 DNA reads TGTGCCTGGAGTAGGACATCAGGGTACAATGAGCAGTTCTTC. It is translated as CAWSRTSGYNEQFF. Together with reference TRBV30 and TRBJ2-1, the CDR3 gives the full variable domain: SQTIHQWPATLVQPVGSPLSLECTVEGTSNPNLYWYRQAAGRGLQLLFYSVGIGQISSEVPQNLSASRPQDRQFILSSKKLLLSDSGFYLCAWSRTSGYNEQFFGPGTRLTVL.

This chain links TRBV13 with TRBJ2-5; a possible D gene is TRBD2 (5 bases). Looked up from germline, CDR1 is PRHDT and CDR2 is FYEKMQ (reference sequence). Trimming took off 1 base at V and 9 bases at J, with 6 bases between the two ends. The length of the CDR3 is 11 residues. The CDR3 is CASSLAGSQYF. The CDR3 DNA reads as TGTGCCAGCAGCTTAGCGGGATCCCAGTACTTC.

This clonotype was seen more than once but under ten times. The J gene is TRBJ1-2, the V gene TRBV5-1, with D tentatively TRBD1 (5 bases). V lost 0 bases and J 6 bases, leaving 9 bases between the germline ends. The V gene's germline CDR1 is SGHRS and CDR2 YFSETQ. The CDR3 is 13 amino acids. The CDR3 reads CASSLGQRDGYTF. As DNA, the CDR3 is TGCGCCAGCAGCTTGGGACAGAGGGATGGCTACACCTTC.

Only a few counts were recorded for this clonotype. The chain is built from TRBV7-6 and TRBJ2-1; D uncertain. V was clipped by 5 bases and J by 10 bases, with 15 bases between them. The CDR3 sequence is 13 residues long. CDR1 is SGHVS, CDR2 FNYEAQ, per germline. The CDR3 is CASSADDELEQFF. The CDR3 nucleotides read TGTGCCAGCAGCGCAGACGATGAACTGGAGCAGTTCTTC.

This clonotype appeared a few times. The chain employs TRBV10-3 and TRBJ1-2; 8 bases fit TRBD1. The CDR3 sequence is 14 residues long. The junction had 6 bases not matched to a gene; V was cut back by 2 bases and J by 7 bases. Germline V gene lookup returns CDR1 ENHRY and CDR2 SYGVKD. The CDR3 DNA reads TGTGCCATCAGTGAGGTTGGACAGGGAAGTGGCTACACCTTC. Translation: CAISEVGQGSGYTF.

This clonotype turned up a few times. This chain uses TRBV12-3 or TRBV12-4 with TRBJ2-2, with TRBD1 matching 9 bases. After removal of 8 bases from V and 6 bases from J, the junction contained 7 bases not matched to a gene. The CDR3 consists of 14 residues. For the CDR3, the DNA is TGTGCCAGCGGAACACAGGGGGCGTCCGGGGAGCTGTTTTTT. Translating it yields CASGTQGASGELFF.

The chain joins TRBV7-2 to TRBJ2-7, with no clear D. Germline V gives CDR1 SGHTA, CDR2 FQGNSA. The germline V and J ends were trimmed by 4 bases and 2 bases, with 18 bases remaining between them. CDR3 length: 16 residues. This CDR3 is CASSYRAEETPYEQYF. The CDR3 coding sequence is TGTGCCAGCAGCTATCGGGCGGAAGAAACCCCCTACGAGCAGTACTTC. The variable domain in full, with the rest retrieved from reference TRBV7-2 and TRBJ2-7, is GAGVSQSPSNKVTEKGKDVELRCDPISGHTALYWYRQSLGQGLEFLIYFQGNSAPDKSGLPSDRFSAERTGGSVSTLTIQRTQQEDSAVYLCASSYRAEETPYEQYFGPGTRLTVT.

This rearrangement joins TRBV3-1 to TRBJ1-6; D uncertain. This CDR3 comprises 14 residues. V lost 1 base and J 12 bases, leaving 13 bases between the germline ends. Germline CDR1 and CDR2: LGHDT and YNNKEL (reference sequence). The CDR3 DNA reads as TGTGCCAGCAGCCAAGGCCGAGAACGGTTACCCCTCCACTTT. It encodes CASSQGRERLPLHF.

At least ten counts were recorded for this clonotype. The chain is built from TRBV2 and TRBJ2-3; no firm D call. The V gene lost 6 bases and the J gene lost 5 bases, with 6 bases spanning the gap. Germline CDR1 and CDR2: SNHLY and FYNNEI. The CDR3 consists of 11 residues. CDR3 coding DNA: TGTGCCAGCAGCGAGAGAGATACGCAGTATTTT. Protein sequence: CASSERDTQYF.

This chain joins TRBV7-3 and TRBJ1-1; a weak D match, TRBD1 (6 bases). Germline assignment: CDR1 SGHTA and CDR2 FQGTGA. V was pared by 5 bases and J by 3 bases, with 10 bases between. The CDR3 covers 13 residues. The CDR3 reads CASSITGYTEAFF. Written as DNA, the CDR3 is TGTGCCAGCAGCATCACAGGGTACACTGAAGCTTTCTTT.

This chain uses TRBV29-1 with TRBJ2-7, with TRBD2 as a possible D gene (5 bases). The V end lost 5 bases, the J end lost 5 bases, and 16 bases lay between the germline ends. The CDR3 spans 13 residues. Looked up from germline, CDR1 is SQVTM and CDR2 is ANQGSEA. This chain's CDR3 is CSVQRLGGDEQYF. Here the CDR3 DNA reads TGCAGCGTTCAACGTCTAGGAGGTGACGAGCAGTACTTC.

The chain is built from TRBV5-1 and TRBJ2-4; the D is unclear. From germline, CDR1 is SGHRS and CDR2 YFSETQ. V lost 2 bases and J lost 5, with 14 bases in between. This CDR3 has 15 amino acids. Written as DNA, the CDR3 is TGCGCCAGCAGCTTAGGTGGTCAGGACCAAAACATTCAGTACTTC. Its protein is CASSLGGQDQNIQYF.

V usage is TRBV24-1 and J usage is TRBJ1-1; 7 nucleotides line up with TRBD1. Trimming cost V 7 bases and J 4 bases; bases outside gene matches: 8. Germline CDR1 and CDR2: KGHDR and SFDVKD. The CDR3 is 14 amino acids. DNA for the CDR3: TGTGCCACCAGGGACCAGGGGGGGAGCACTGAAGCTTTCTTT. Translated: CATRDQGGSTEAFF.

This clonotype was observed a handful of times. This chain connects TRBV12-3 or TRBV12-4 to TRBJ1-1; TRBD1 is a possible D gene (5 bases). V lost 6 bases, J lost 8 bases, and 19 bases lay in between. The CDR3 is made up of 14 amino acids. This chain's CDR3 is CASSQGGGRSEAFF. Written as DNA, the CDR3 is TGTGCCAGCAGCCAGGGCGGAGGTCGATCAGAAGCTTTCTTT.

The V gene is TRBV18, the J gene TRBJ1-1, with TRBD1 matching over 7 bases. Germline CDR1 KGHSH, CDR2 LQKENI. With 2 bases clipped from V and 5 bases from J, the junction kept 11 bases outside the gene matches. This CDR3 comprises 16 residues. The CDR3 reads CASSPDVAGGNTEAFF. CDR3 nucleotide sequence: TGTGCCAGCTCACCAGATGTTGCAGGGGGGAATACTGAAGCTTTCTTT.

V and J are TRBV9 and TRBJ2-1, with 7 bases fitting TRBD1. V shed 0 bases and J 4 bases; nucleotides not matched to a gene: 1. The germline V gene has CDR1 SGDLS and CDR2 YYNGEE. CDR3 size: 14 residues. The CDR3 DNA sequence: TGTGCCAGCAGCGTAGCGACAGGGTACAATGAGCAGTTCTTC. Its translation: CASSVATGYNEQFF.